This TCR beta chain was sequenced during a study of blood T cells in healthy people across ages. Study conclusions and caveats: No one knew whether donors had CMV, which possibly confounded expanded clonotype changes.

The authors ran a second PCR of 7 to 11 cycles using a sample-barcoded 5' primer and a J-beta primer mix. Each cDNA molecule was tagged by a template-switch adaptor with 12 random nucleotides. TCRdb re-analysed the 5' RACE reads in MiXCR, keeping a single row per CDR3 protein. This table holds about 640,000 distinct CDR3 sequences, 58% found once. Drawn from each donor were ten milliliters of peripheral blood. The amount of total RNA extracted per sample was at least 6 micrograms. Points on this clonotype: Its antigen is unknown. At one end, the junction sequence differs from germline, possibly due to a read error.

There are 14 residues in the CDR3. This receptor was identified in a man in his fifties or sixties in good health. The chain joins TRBV12-3 or TRBV12-4 to TRBJ1-1; D is possibly TRBD1 (6 bases). Sequenced: blood. In DNA, the CDR3 is TGTGCCAGCAATATAGGGGGAAAGAACACTGAGGCTTTCTTT. Its translation: CASNIGGKNTEAFF.